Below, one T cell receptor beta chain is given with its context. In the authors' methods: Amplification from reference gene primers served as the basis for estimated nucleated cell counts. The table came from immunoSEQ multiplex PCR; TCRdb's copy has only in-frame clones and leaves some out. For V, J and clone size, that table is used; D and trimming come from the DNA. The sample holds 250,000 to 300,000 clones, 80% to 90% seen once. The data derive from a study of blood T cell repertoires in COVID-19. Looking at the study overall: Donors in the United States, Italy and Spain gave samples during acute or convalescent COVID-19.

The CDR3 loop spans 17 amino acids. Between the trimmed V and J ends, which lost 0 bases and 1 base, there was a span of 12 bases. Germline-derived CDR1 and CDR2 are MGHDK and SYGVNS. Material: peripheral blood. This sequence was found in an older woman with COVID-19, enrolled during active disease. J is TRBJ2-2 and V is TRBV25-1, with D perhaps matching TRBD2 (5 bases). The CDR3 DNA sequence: TGTGCCAGCAGTGAATATACTAGTTCCCGGAACACCGGGGAGCTGTTTTTT. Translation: CASSEYTSSRNTGELFF.